Below are 4 T cell receptor beta chains sequenced from a single sample in a study of T cells in localized non-small cell lung cancer. Clones were read by immunoSEQ multiplex PCR, and TCRdb kept only the in-frame ones, dropping some. The table records some 50,000 clones, around 81% of them present only once. The sample was peripheral blood mononuclear cells, taken before any cancer treatment. The receptors stem from a man aged 40-75 years with stage III lung adenocarcinoma.

The V gene is TRBV19, the J gene TRBJ2-1; TRBD1 matches at 12 bases. CDR3 length: 15 amino acids. Losses at the gene ends were 7 bases for V and 6 bases for J; bases not matched to a gene: 7. Germline lookup yields CDR1 LNHDA and CDR2 SQIVND (reference sequence). The CDR3 here is CASTRQGQGANEQFF. Written as DNA, the CDR3 is TGTGCCAGTACCCGCCAGGGACAGGGGGCCAATGAGCAGTTCTTC. Supplemented by reference TRBV19 and TRBJ2-1, the full variable domain reads DGGITQSPKYLFRKEGQNVTLSCEQNLNHDAMYWYRQDPGQGLRLIYYSQIVNDFQKGDIAEGYSVSREKKESFPLTVTSAQKNPTAFYLCASTRQGQGANEQFFGPGTRLTVL.

In this sample, this clone turned up once. The chain links TRBV10-1 to TRBJ2-2, with no clear D. Trimming cost V 2 bases and J 5 bases, with 9 bases left between them. This CDR3 is built from 14 residues. Germline-derived CDR1 and CDR2 are WNHNN and SYGVQD (reference sequence). The CDR3 nucleotides are TGCGCCAGCAGTGAGAGATTTCTGACCGGGGAGCTGTTTTTT. This gives the protein CASSERFLTGELFF.

The V call is TRBV11-3, the J call TRBJ2-3; TRBD1 or TRBD2 may be the D gene (6 bases each). The CDR3 loop spans 15 amino acids. V was clipped by 1 base and J by 3 bases, with 11 bases between them. In germline, CDR1 is SGHNT, CDR2 YENEEA. CDR3 sequence reads: CASSLAGASTDTQYF. CDR3 coding DNA: TGTGCCAGCAGCTTAGCGGGGGCCTCAACAGATACGCAGTATTTT.

The rearrangement uses TRBV6-6 and TRBJ2-3; 12 positions agree with TRBD2. Trimming at V came to 6 bases and at J to 2 bases, leaving 6 bases not matched to a gene. The CDR3 is 16 residues long. Germline V gene sequence: CDR1 MNHNY, CDR2 SVGAGI (reference sequence). The CDR3, as DNA: TGTGCCAGCAGACGGAGGACTAGCGGGGACACAGATACGCAGTATTTT. This sequence encodes CASRRRTSGDTDTQYF.